Listed here are 11 T cell receptor beta chains from one sample, sequenced in a study of T cells after yellow fever vaccination. TCRdb re-derived calls from the 5' RACE reads in MiXCR, one entry per CDR3 protein. The table has over 110,000 distinct CDR3 sequences, 7.7% seen once. Sample: CD4+ T cells sorted from PBMCs, taken 5 days after the yellow fever booster vaccination. These TCRs come from a man aged 30-40 years who received the YFV17D yellow fever vaccine.

This clonotype was counted at least ten times. This sequence joins TRBV28 and TRBJ2-3; TRBD2 is a possible D gene (5 bases). There are 15 residues in the CDR3. CDR1 is MDHEN and CDR2 is SYDVKM in the germline V gene. V lost 3 bases and J lost 4, with 14 bases in between. The CDR3 coding sequence is TGTGCCAGCAGTTTTCTGAGGCGGGTGGCAGATACGCAGTATTTT. Protein: CASSFLRRVADTQYF.

At least ten counts were recorded for this clonotype. The V call is TRBV5-5, the J call TRBJ2-6; D might be TRBD2 (7 bases). The CDR3 has 15 amino acids. V shed 6 bases and J shed 4 bases, with 14 bases lying between them. Germline values: CDR1 SGHKS, CDR2 YYEKEE (reference sequence). The CDR3 DNA is TGTGCCAGCACTACTGCGGGGGCCGGGGCCAACGTCCTGACTTTC. Its protein product is CASTTAGAGANVLTF.

This clonotype was picked up many times. This sequence joins TRBV5-6 and TRBJ2-7; 7 positions agree with TRBD1. Germline assignment: CDR1 SGHDT and CDR2 YYEEEE. Trimming at V came to 0 bases and at J to 6 bases, leaving 18 bases not matched to a gene. This CDR3 region has 18 residues. CDR3 DNA: TGTGCCAGCAGCTTGGACAGGGGATCTCGATGGCTTAATGTCGAGCAGTACTTC. It yields the protein CASSLDRGSRWLNVEQYF.

This clonotype was counted ten times or more. This chain joins TRBV29-1 and TRBJ2-7; 9 nucleotides align to TRBD1. The germline CDR1 and CDR2 sequences are SQVTM and ANQGSEA. There are 13 residues in the CDR3. V gave up 5 bases and J gave up 5 bases; unmatched junction bases: 7. The CDR3 protein is CSVLRTGAHEQYF. The CDR3 bases are TGCAGCGTTTTAAGGACAGGGGCTCACGAGCAGTACTTC.

The rearrangement uses TRBV5-1 and TRBJ2-5; the D gene is possibly TRBD2 (5 bases). Trimming shortened V by 3 bases and J by 5 bases, and 11 bases separated the two germline ends. The CDR3 is 13 residues long. Germline-derived CDR1 and CDR2 are SGHRS and YFSETQ. The DNA of the CDR3 is TGCGCCAGCAGCTACCCAGCGGTGGAGACCCAGTACTTC. Amino acids: CASSYPAVETQYF.

This clonotype has a count of ten or more. The chain recombines TRBV5-1 with TRBJ2-7; 9 bases align to TRBD2. V lost 0 bases, J lost 5 bases, and 6 bases stayed unmatched. CDR3 length: 15 residues. Germline loops: CDR1 SGHRS, CDR2 YFSETQ. The CDR3 DNA sequence: TGCGCCAGCAGCTTGGGTGGAGCGGGAGGCAACGAGCAGTACTTC. Translation gives CASSLGGAGGNEQYF.

This clonotype was recorded at least ten times. J is TRBJ2-7 and V is TRBV7-9; 7 bases align to TRBD2. The CDR3 sequence is 15 residues long. The ends lost 4 bases at V and 4 bases at J; junction bases unmatched: 10. Germline CDR1 reads SEHNR; CDR2 reads FQNEAQ (reference sequence). The CDR3 loop reads CASSSGGLAVYEQYF. The CDR3 DNA reads TGTGCCAGCAGCTCCGGCGGCCTAGCGGTGTACGAGCAGTACTTC. The variable domain in full, with the rest retrieved from reference TRBV7-9 and TRBJ2-7, is DTGVSQNPRHKITKRGQNVTFRCDPISEHNRLYWYRQTLGQGPEFLTYFQNEAQLEKSRLLSDRFSAERPKGSFSTLEIQRTEQGDSAMYLCASSSGGLAVYEQYFGPGTRLTVT.

Details on this clonotype: It may be a read error: a sequence one base away is much more abundant. The chain employs TRBV7-9 and TRBJ2-7; D is perhaps TRBD1 or TRBD2 (5 bases each). Germline assignment: CDR1 SEHNR and CDR2 FQNEAQ (reference sequence). The CDR3 covers 15 residues. CDR3 DNA: TGTCCCAGCAGCCCGCACATCGGGACCCCGAACGAGCAGTACTTC. It specifies CPSSPHIGTPNEQYF. Based on the CDR3 plus reference TRBV7-9 and TRBJ2-7, the full variable domain is DTGVSQNPRHKITKRGQNVTFRCDPISEHNRLYWYRQTLGQGPEFLTYFQNEAQLEKSRLLSDRFSAERPKGSFSTLEIQRTEQGDSAMYLCPSSPHIGTPNEQYFGPGTRLTVT.

In its sample, this clonotype was seen many times. No DNA is shown, since the ends of the CDR3 on it are uncertain; the CDR3 is the one TCRdb lists. The chain links TRBV12-3 or TRBV12-4 to TRBJ2-2; the table's D call TRBD2 went unverified against the DNA. Inclusive of both ends, the CDR3 amounts to 17 amino acids. This chain's CDR3 is CASSLGYFGPNTGELFF.

There are many counts of this clonotype. The chain links TRBV18 to TRBJ2-2; 7 bases match TRBD2. There are 16 residues in the CDR3. Germline trimming cut 2 bases from V and 5 bases from J; bases unmatched to any gene: 8. The V gene's germline CDR1 is KGHSH and CDR2 LQKENI. Here the CDR3 reads CASSPTGGSETGELFF. CDR3 coding DNA: TGTGCCAGCTCACCAACTGGCGGGAGTGAGACCGGGGAGCTGTTTTTT.

This clonotype was counted many times. The chain couples TRBV12-3 or TRBV12-4 to TRBJ2-2; maybe TRBD2 (6 bases). V was trimmed by 5 bases and J by 1 base, leaving 8 bases between them. CDR3 length: 14 residues. DNA for the CDR3: TGTGCCAGCAGTCGCGGGATGAACACCGGGGAGCTGTTTTTT. This codes for CASSRGMNTGELFF.